Presented here are 27 T cell receptor beta chains from one specimen sequenced in a study of cytomegalovirus exposure and HLA in healthy donors. It was with 60 Vbeta and 13 Jbeta primers that the PCR ran. Measured with immunoSEQ multiplex PCR; TCRdb has only the in-frame clones, and not every one. The sample has fewer than 150,000 clones, 80% to 85% seen once. The sample taken for sequencing was PBMCs. The receptors were sampled from a female donor in good health and CMV-seronegative.

The V call is TRBV5-1, the J call TRBJ2-5; TRBD2 agrees at 10 bases. V lost 3 bases and J lost 5; bases outside the gene matches: 10. This CDR3 contains 16 residues. Germline CDR1 reads SGHRS; CDR2 reads YFSETQ. The CDR3 protein is CASSSTVAGGLETQYF. In nucleotides, the CDR3 is TGCGCCAGCAGCTCCACCGTAGCGGGAGGTTTGGAGACCCAGTACTTC.

The table lists this clone with a count of one. V usage is TRBV5-6 and J usage is TRBJ2-5; TRBD2 matches 7 bases. From germline, CDR1 is SGHDT and CDR2 YYEEEE. Trimming took 5 bases from V and 4 from J; bases not matched to a gene: 8. The CDR3 loop spans 14 amino acids. This chain's CDR3 is CASRRTSGPETQYF. As DNA, the CDR3 is TGTGCCAGCAGACGGACTAGTGGTCCAGAGACCCAGTACTTC.

This chain uses TRBV30 with TRBJ1-2; 9 nucleotides align to TRBD1. Per the germline V gene, CDR1 is GTSNPN and CDR2 is SVGIG (reference sequence). There are 14 residues in the CDR3. V lost 1 base to trimming and J lost 7 bases; unmatched junction nucleotides: 7. The CDR3 DNA reads TGTGCCTGGAGTGGGGACAGGGCTCGTGGTGGCTACACCTTC. This encodes CAWSGDRARGGYTF.

This sequence joins TRBV6-1 and TRBJ1-5; D call uncertain. Trimming left V 0 bases short and J 3 bases short, with 12 bases between. This CDR3 region has 16 residues. Germline V lookup: CDR1 MNHNS, CDR2 SASEGT. In DNA, the CDR3 is TGTGCCAGCAGTGAAGCTCGGGAGGATTACAATCAGCCCCAGCATTTT. It codes for CASSEAREDYNQPQHF.

In its sample, this clone was seen once. This sequence joins TRBV28 and TRBJ2-5, with D perhaps matching TRBD1 (5 bases). The V gene lost 6 bases and the J gene lost 3 bases, with 17 bases spanning the gap. The CDR3 has 15 amino acids. From germline, CDR1 is MDHEN and CDR2 SYDVKM. The CDR3 is CASSSPGRKEETQYF. The CDR3, as DNA: TGTGCCAGCAGCAGCCCAGGGCGAAAGGAAGAGACCCAGTACTTC.

The sample holds a few counts of this clone. The CDR3 DNA sequence: TGTGCCAGCAGTTTGCCGGAAGGAGGTGGGAATGAGCAGTTCTTC. Protein: CASSLPEGGGNEQFF. The chain carries TRBV28 and TRBJ2-1, with D maybe TRBD2 (5 bases). Germline CDR1 and CDR2: MDHEN and SYDVKM. The CDR3 totals 15 residues. V lost 3 bases and J lost 7, with 16 bases in between.

CDR3 in DNA: TGCGCCAGCACTGAGACGGGCTCCTACGAGCAGTACTTC. Its translation is CASTETGSYEQYF. V is TRBV5-1 and J is TRBJ2-7; D unresolved. Germline loops: CDR1 SGHRS, CDR2 YFSETQ. CDR3 size: 13 residues. V lost 6 bases to trimming and J lost 0 bases, with 10 bases between them.

This chain connects TRBV6-5 to TRBJ1-2; 9 nucleotides match TRBD1. Per germline, CDR1 MNHEY and CDR2 SVGAGI. The CDR3 loop spans 13 amino acids. Losses at the gene ends were 2 bases for V and 7 bases for J; bases not matched to a gene: 2. In nucleotides, the CDR3 is TGTGCCAGCAGTTACGACAGGGGGGTTGGCTACACCTTC. This codes for CASSYDRGVGYTF.

CDR3 in DNA: TGCGCCAGCAGCTTGGGCTATCCTAGCACAGATACGCAGTATTTT. It specifies CASSLGYPSTDTQYF. The chain combines TRBV5-1 with TRBJ2-3; no firm D call. CDR3 length equals 15 residues. Trimming left V 0 bases short and J 0 bases short, with 8 bases between. CDR1 and CDR2 (germline): SGHRS, YFSETQ.

The V and J genes are TRBV9 and TRBJ2-5, with 8 bases identical to TRBD2. CDR1 is SGDLS, CDR2 YYNGEE, per germline. This CDR3 spans 15 amino acids. V lost 0 bases to trimming and J lost 3 bases; unmatched junction nucleotides: 4. This CDR3 reads CASSVGTSGKETQYF. The CDR3 coding sequence is TGTGCCAGCAGCGTAGGTACTAGCGGTAAAGAGACCCAGTACTTC.

The chain carries TRBV7-2 and TRBJ1-1; D gene ambiguous. The germline V gene encodes CDR1 SGHTA and CDR2 FQGNSA. CDR3 length: 15 amino acids. V was clipped by 5 bases and J by 3 bases, with 16 bases between them. Here the CDR3 reads CASSISREGDTEAFF. The CDR3 nucleotides read TGTGCCAGCAGCATATCGAGAGAGGGAGACACTGAAGCTTTCTTT.

The chain has TRBV9 and TRBJ1-1, with D tentatively TRBD1 (5 bases). Germline assignment: CDR1 SGDLS and CDR2 YYNGEE. The V and J ends lost 5 bases and 4 bases respectively, with 15 bases between them. CDR3 length: 14 residues. DNA for the CDR3: TGTGCCAGCAGATCAGGGTTGGGAGGCACTGAAGCTTTCTTT. This translates into CASRSGLGGTEAFF. Drawing the rest from reference TRBV9 and TRBJ1-1, the complete variable domain is DSGVTQTPKHLITATGQRVTLRCSPRSGDLSVYWYQQSLDQGLQFLIQYYNGEERAKGNILERFSAQQFPDLHSELNLSSLELGDSALYFCASRSGLGGTEAFFGQGTRLTVV.

This rearrangement joins TRBV6-4 to TRBJ2-1; TRBD2 agrees at 7 bases. The germline V gene has CDR1 MRHNA and CDR2 SNTAGT. The ends lost 5 bases at V and 10 bases at J; junction bases unmatched: 8. The CDR3 extends over 13 amino acids. The chain's CDR3 is CASSTDWGGEQFF. For the CDR3, the DNA is TGTGCCAGCAGTACCGACTGGGGAGGGGAGCAGTTCTTC.

The chain uses TRBV20-1 and TRBJ2-1, with D maybe TRBD2 (6 bases). The CDR3 sequence is 11 residues long. Germline CDR1 is DFQATT and CDR2 is SNEGSKA (reference sequence). The V gene lost 5 bases and the J gene lost 6 bases, with 8 bases spanning the gap. CDR3 loop: CSAGDFNEQFF. The CDR3 DNA follows: TGCAGTGCTGGGGACTTCAATGAGCAGTTCTTC.

V gene TRBV6-5 combines with J gene TRBJ1-2; 9 bases agree with TRBD1. The CDR3 has 13 amino acids. The V gene end was trimmed by 6 bases and the J gene end by 8 bases; junction bases not matched to a gene: 7. The V gene's germline CDR1 is MNHEY and CDR2 SVGAGI. The CDR3 reads CASRNRGRGGYTF. The CDR3 bases are TGTGCCAGCAGAAACAGGGGGCGGGGGGGCTACACCTTC.

The chain employs TRBV11-2 and TRBJ2-7; weak D call: TRBD1 (5 bases). Trimming stripped 8 bases from V and 3 bases from J, with 17 bases between. The CDR3 extends over 14 amino acids. The germline V gene encodes CDR1 SGHAT and CDR2 FQNNGV. CDR3 nucleotides: TGTGCCAGCGCCCCCCTAGGGGTGGGCTACGAGCAGTACTTC. It codes for CASAPLGVGYEQYF.

This chain joins TRBV7-9 and TRBJ1-1; D perhaps matches TRBD1 (5 bases). Per germline, CDR1 SEHNR and CDR2 FQNEAQ (reference sequence). V lost 1 base and J lost 10, with 10 bases in between. This CDR3 comprises 12 residues. The CDR3 sequence is CASSLDQGSAFF. The CDR3 DNA reads TGTGCCAGCAGCTTAGATCAGGGATCAGCTTTCTTT. Variable domain in full (rest from reference TRBV7-9 and TRBJ1-1): DTGVSQNPRHKITKRGQNVTFRCDPISEHNRLYWYRQTLGQGPEFLTYFQNEAQLEKSRLLSDRFSAERPKGSFSTLEIQRTEQGDSAMYLCASSLDQGSAFFGQGTRLTVV.

The chain is built from TRBV30 and TRBJ2-1, with TRBD2 as a possible D gene (5 bases). CDR1 is GTSNPN and CDR2 is SVGIG in the germline V gene (reference sequence). The CDR3 loop spans 12 amino acids. The V gene lost 3 bases and the J gene lost 10 bases, with 13 bases spanning the gap. The CDR3 DNA reads TGTGCCTGGAGATTAACTAGTCTAGAGCAGTTCTTC. Translating it yields CAWRLTSLEQFF.

The CDR3 DNA is TGTGCCAGCAGGGGACAACCTAACTATGGCTACACCTTC. Its translation is CASRGQPNYGYTF. The V gene is TRBV2, the J gene TRBJ1-2, with D possibly being TRBD1 (6 bases). This CDR3 spans 13 amino acids. The germline CDR1 and CDR2 sequences are SNHLY and FYNNEI. With 6 bases removed from V and 0 bases from J, the gap between germline ends came to 8 bases.

In regard to this clone: Relative to the germline gene, one junction end is altered; a read error may explain this. The chain employs TRBV7-7 and TRBJ2-5, with TRBD1 identical over 7 bases. The germline V gene has CDR1 SSHAT and CDR2 FNYEAQ (reference sequence). The CDR3 has 16 amino acids. Written as DNA, the CDR3 is TGTGCTAGCAGCTCCTACAGGGGAGAGGACCAAGAGACCCAGTACTTC. The encoded protein is CASSSYRGEDQETQYF.

The chain links TRBV7-9 to TRBJ2-7; TRBD1 matches at 8 bases. CDR3 length: 14 amino acids. The germline V gene has CDR1 SEHNR and CDR2 FQNEAQ (reference sequence). Trimming took 4 bases from V and 6 from J; bases not matched to a gene: 8. In DNA form, the CDR3 reads TGTGCCAGCAGCTCCGGACAGGGAGCGCGCGAGCAGTACTTC. Amino acid sequence: CASSSGQGAREQYF.

This chain uses TRBV4-2 with TRBJ1-4; 8 positions agree with TRBD1. Losses at the gene ends were 3 bases for V and 3 bases for J; bases not matched to a gene: 18. The CDR3 runs to 20 residues. Germline CDR1 reads LGHNA; CDR2 reads YNFKEQ. CDR3 in amino acids: CASSHQEMMSGGGSNEKLFF. Here the CDR3 DNA reads TGTGCCAGCAGCCACCAAGAAATGATGTCAGGGGGCGGGTCTAATGAAAAACTGTTTTTT.

The chain employs TRBV10-3 and TRBJ2-5; the match to TRBD2 covers 9 bases. With 4 bases clipped from V and 4 bases from J, the junction kept 4 bases outside the gene matches. This CDR3 contains 14 residues. The germline CDR1 and CDR2 sequences are ENHRY and SYGVKD. The CDR3 region is CAISGAGGRETQYF. As DNA, the CDR3 is TGTGCCATCAGTGGAGCGGGAGGAAGAGAGACCCAGTACTTC.

This clone was counted a single time. V usage is TRBV19 and J usage is TRBJ2-7; the D gene is possibly TRBD1 (5 bases). Germline CDR1 reads LNHDA; CDR2 reads SQIVND (reference sequence). The CDR3 runs to 13 residues. Trimming removed 7 bases at V and 0 bases at J, with 10 bases between. The CDR3 sequence is CASTPTDSYEQYF. CDR3 nucleotides: TGTGCCAGTACCCCGACAGACTCCTACGAGCAGTACTTC.

V is TRBV5-1 and J is TRBJ2-1, with 7 bases matching TRBD2. This CDR3 is built from 16 residues. The ends lost 4 bases at V and 4 bases at J; junction bases unmatched: 11. CDR1 SGHRS and CDR2 YFSETQ come from the germline V gene. The CDR3 here is CASSPQAGTTYNEQFF. The CDR3 DNA follows: TGCGCCAGCAGCCCCCAGGCAGGGACTACTTACAATGAGCAGTTCTTC.

The chain is built from TRBV5-1 and TRBJ2-2; 7 bases agree with TRBD2. The germline CDR1 and CDR2 sequences are SGHRS and YFSETQ. V was clipped by 4 bases and J by 2 bases; unmatched bases: 8. The CDR3 is 16 amino acids. The DNA for the CDR3 is TGCGCCAGCAGCCTACATACGGGAGGTAACACCGGGGAGCTGTTTTTT. The encoded protein is CASSLHTGGNTGELFF. Full variable domain (rest looked up from reference TRBV5-1 and TRBJ2-2): KAGVTQTPRYLIKTRGQQVTLSCSPISGHRSVSWYQQTPGQGLQFLFEYFSETQRNKGNFPGRFSGRQFSNSRSEMNVSTLELGDSALYLCASSLHTGGNTGELFFGEGSRLTVL.

The gene calls are TRBV19 and TRBJ2-3; 11 bases are a match to TRBD2. This CDR3 comprises 15 residues. Unmatched junction bases numbered 4, after V lost 3 bases and J lost 5 bases. The germline V gene has CDR1 LNHDA and CDR2 SQIVND (reference sequence). CDR3 DNA: TGTGCCAGTAGTATCGAAACTAGCGGGAGAGATACGCAGTATTTT. Amino acid sequence: CASSIETSGRDTQYF. Complete variable domain (other parts from reference TRBV19 and TRBJ2-3): DGGITQSPKYLFRKEGQNVTLSCEQNLNHDAMYWYRQDPGQGLRLIYYSQIVNDFQKGDIAEGYSVSREKKESFPLTVTSAQKNPTAFYLCASSIETSGRDTQYFGPGTRLTVL.